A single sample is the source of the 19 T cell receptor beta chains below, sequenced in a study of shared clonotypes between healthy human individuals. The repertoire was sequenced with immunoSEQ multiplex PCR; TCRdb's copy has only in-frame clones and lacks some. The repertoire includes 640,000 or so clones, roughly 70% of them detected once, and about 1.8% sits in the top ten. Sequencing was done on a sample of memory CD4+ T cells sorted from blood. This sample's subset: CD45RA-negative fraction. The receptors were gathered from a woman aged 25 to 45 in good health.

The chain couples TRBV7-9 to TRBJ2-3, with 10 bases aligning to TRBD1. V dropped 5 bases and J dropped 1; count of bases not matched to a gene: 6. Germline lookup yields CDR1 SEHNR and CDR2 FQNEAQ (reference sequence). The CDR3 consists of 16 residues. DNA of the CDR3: TGTGCCAGCAGCGCCGGGACAGGGGTAGGCACAGATACGCAGTATTTT. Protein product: CASSAGTGVGTDTQYF.

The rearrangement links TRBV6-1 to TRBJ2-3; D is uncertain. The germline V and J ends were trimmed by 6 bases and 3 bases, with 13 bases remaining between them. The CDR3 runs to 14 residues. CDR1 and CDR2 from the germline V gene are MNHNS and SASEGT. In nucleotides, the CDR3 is TGTGCCAGCAGGACGTCGGCTGGGACAGATACGCAGTATTTT. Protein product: CASRTSAGTDTQYF.

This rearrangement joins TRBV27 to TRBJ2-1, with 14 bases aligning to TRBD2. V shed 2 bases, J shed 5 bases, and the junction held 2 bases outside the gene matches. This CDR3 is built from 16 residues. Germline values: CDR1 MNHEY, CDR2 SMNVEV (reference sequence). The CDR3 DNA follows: TGTGCCAGCAGTTTAAGACTAGCGGGAGGGAACAATGAGCAGTTCTTC. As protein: CASSLRLAGGNNEQFF.

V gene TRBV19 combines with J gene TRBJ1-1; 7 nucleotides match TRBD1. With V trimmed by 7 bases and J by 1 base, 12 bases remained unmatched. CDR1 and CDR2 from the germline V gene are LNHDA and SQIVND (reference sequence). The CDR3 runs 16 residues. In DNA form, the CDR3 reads TGTGCCAGTACCCCCCAAGCGGGACAGAGGAACACTGAAGCTTTCTTT. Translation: CASTPQAGQRNTEAFF.

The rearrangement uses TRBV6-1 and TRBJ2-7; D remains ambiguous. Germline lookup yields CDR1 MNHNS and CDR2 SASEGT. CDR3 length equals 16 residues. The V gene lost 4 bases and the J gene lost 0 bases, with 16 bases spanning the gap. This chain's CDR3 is CASSVAGVYSSYEQYF. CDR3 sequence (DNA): TGTGCCAGCAGTGTAGCAGGAGTATACAGCTCCTACGAGCAGTACTTC.

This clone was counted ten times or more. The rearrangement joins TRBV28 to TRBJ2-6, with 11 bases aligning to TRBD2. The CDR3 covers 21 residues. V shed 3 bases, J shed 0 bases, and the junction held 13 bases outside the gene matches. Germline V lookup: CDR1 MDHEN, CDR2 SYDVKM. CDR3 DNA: TGTGCCAGCAGTTTTATCGTCCGGACTAGCGGGCCCCTCTCTGGGGCCAACGTCCTGACTTTC. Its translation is CASSFIVRTSGPLSGANVLTF.

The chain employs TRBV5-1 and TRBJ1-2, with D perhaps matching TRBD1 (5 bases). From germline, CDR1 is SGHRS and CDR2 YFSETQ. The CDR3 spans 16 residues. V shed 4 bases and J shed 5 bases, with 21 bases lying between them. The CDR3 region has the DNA TGCGCCAGCAGCCCACTACAGCCCGGGACGGATTATGGCTACACCTTC. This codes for CASSPLQPGTDYGYTF.

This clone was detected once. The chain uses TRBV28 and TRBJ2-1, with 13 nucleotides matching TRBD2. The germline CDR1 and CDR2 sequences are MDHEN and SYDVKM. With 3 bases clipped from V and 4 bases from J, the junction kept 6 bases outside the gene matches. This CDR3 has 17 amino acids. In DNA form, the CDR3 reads TGTGCCAGCAGTTTGGATGGGGGACTAGCGGGATACAATGAGCAGTTCTTC. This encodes CASSLDGGLAGYNEQFF.

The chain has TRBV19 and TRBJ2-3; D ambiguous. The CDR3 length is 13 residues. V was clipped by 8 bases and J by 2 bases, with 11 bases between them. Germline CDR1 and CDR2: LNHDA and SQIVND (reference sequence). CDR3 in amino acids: CASGSVLTDTQYF. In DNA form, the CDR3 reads TGTGCCAGTGGTTCGGTACTCACAGATACGCAGTATTTT.

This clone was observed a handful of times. The CDR3 sequence: CASSFKRSTTNEKLFF. As DNA, the CDR3 is TGTGCCAGCAGCTTCAAGAGATCTACAACTAATGAAAAACTGTTTTTT. V gene TRBV5-6 combines with J gene TRBJ1-4; no reliable D call. The V end lost 2 bases, the J end lost 0 bases, and 11 bases lay between the germline ends. The CDR3 runs to 16 residues. The germline V gene encodes CDR1 SGHDT and CDR2 YYEEEE.

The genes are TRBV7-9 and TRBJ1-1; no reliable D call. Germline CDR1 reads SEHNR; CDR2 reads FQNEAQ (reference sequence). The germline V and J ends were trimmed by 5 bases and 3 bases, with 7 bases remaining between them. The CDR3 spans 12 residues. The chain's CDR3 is CASSQTYTEAFF. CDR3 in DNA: TGTGCCAGCAGCCAAACTTACACTGAAGCTTTCTTT.

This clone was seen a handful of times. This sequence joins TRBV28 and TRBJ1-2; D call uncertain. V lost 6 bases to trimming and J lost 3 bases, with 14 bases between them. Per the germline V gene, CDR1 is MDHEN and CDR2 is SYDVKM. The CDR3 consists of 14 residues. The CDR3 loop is CASSPILPYYGYTF. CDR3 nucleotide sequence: TGTGCCAGCAGCCCTATCTTGCCCTACTATGGCTACACCTTC.

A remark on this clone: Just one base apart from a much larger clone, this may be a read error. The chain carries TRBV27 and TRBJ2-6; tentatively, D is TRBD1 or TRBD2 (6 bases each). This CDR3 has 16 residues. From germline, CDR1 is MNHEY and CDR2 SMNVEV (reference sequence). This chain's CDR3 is CASSFRGVAGANVPTF. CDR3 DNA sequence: TGTGCCAGCAGTTTTAGGGGGGTGGCTGGGGCCAACGTCCCGACTTTC.

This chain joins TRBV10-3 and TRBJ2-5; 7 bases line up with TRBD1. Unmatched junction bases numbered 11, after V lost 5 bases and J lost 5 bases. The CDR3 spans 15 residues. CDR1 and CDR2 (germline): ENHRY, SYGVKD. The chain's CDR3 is CAISPSDRAGETQYF. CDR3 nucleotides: TGTGCCATCAGTCCTTCTGACAGGGCAGGCGAGACCCAGTACTTC.

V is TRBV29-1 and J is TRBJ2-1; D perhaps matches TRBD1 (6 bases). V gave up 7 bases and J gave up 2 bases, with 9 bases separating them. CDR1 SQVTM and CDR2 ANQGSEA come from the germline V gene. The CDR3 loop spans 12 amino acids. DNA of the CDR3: TGCAGCGGGAGGACAGCCTACAATGAGCAGTTCTTC. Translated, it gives CSGRTAYNEQFF.

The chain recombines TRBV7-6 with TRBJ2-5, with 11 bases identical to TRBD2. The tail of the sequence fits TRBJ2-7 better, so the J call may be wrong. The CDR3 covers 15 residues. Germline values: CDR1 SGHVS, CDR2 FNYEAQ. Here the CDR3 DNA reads TGTGCCAGCAGCCCTACTAGCGGGAGCGTCAACGAGCAGTACTTC. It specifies CASSPTSGSVNEQYF.

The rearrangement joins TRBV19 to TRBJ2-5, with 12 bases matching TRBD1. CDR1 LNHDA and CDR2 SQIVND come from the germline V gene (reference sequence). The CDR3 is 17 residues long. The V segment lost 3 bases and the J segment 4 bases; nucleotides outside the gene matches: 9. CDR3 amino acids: CASSISAGTGGLETQYF. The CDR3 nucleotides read TGTGCCAGTAGTATCTCCGCCGGGACAGGGGGCCTAGAGACCCAGTACTTC.

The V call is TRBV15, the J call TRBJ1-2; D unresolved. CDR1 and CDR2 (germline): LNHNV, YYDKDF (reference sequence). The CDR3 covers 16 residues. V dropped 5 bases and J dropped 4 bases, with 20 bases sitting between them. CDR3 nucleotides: TGTGCCACCAGCCCTCAACGATGTGGAAAGACCTATGGCTACACCTTC. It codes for CATSPQRCGKTYGYTF.

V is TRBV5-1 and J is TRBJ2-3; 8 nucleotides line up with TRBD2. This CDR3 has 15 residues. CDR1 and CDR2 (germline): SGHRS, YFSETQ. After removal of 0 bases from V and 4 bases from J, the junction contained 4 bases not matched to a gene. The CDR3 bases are TGCGCCAGCAGCTTGGCCAGACTAGCGTCAGATACGCAGTATTTT. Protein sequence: CASSLARLASDTQYF.